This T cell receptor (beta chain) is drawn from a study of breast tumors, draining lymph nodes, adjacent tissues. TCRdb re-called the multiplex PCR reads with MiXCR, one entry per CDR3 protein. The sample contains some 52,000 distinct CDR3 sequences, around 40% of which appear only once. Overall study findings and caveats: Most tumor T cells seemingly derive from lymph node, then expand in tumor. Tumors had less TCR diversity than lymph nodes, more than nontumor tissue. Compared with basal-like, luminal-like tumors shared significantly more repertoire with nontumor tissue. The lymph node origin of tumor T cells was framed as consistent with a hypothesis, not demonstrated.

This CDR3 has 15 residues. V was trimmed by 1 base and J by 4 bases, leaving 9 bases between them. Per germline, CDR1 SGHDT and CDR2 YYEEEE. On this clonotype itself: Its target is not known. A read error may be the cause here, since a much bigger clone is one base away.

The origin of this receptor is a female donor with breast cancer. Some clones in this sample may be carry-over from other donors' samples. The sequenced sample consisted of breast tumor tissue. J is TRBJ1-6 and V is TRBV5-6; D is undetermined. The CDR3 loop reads CASSLYTAYNSPLHF. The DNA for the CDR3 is TGTGCCAGCAGCTTGTATACAGCATATAATTCACCCCTCCACTTT.